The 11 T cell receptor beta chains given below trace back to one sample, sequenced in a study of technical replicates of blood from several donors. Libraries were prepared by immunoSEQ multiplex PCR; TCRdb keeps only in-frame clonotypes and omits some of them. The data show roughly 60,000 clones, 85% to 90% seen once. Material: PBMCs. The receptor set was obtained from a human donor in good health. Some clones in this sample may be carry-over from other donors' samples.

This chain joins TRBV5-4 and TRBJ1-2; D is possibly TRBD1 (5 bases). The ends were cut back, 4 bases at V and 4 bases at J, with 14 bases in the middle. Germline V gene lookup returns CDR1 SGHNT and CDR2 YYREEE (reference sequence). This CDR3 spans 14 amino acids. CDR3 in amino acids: CASSIDSPLYGYTF. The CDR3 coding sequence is TGTGCCAGCAGCATAGACAGTCCCCTCTATGGCTACACCTTC.

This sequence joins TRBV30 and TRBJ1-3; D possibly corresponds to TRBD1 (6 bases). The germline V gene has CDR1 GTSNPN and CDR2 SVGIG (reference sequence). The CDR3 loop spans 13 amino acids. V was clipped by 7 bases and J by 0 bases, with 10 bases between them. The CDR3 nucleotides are TGTGCCTATACGACAGGCTCTGGAAACACCATATATTTT. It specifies CAYTTGSGNTIYF.

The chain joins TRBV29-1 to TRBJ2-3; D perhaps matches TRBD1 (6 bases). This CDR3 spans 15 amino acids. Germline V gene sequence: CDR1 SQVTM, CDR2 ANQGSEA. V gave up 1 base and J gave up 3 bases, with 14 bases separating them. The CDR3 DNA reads TGCAGCGTTGAAGGTGGGGGCGGGCGAACAGATACGCAGTATTTT. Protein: CSVEGGGGRTDTQYF.

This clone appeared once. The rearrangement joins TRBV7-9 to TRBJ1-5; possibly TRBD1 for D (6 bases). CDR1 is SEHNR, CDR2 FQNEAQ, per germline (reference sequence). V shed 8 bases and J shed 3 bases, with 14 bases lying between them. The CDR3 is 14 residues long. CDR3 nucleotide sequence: TGTGCCAGCTCGGGGGGCAGGGACAATCAGCCCCAGCATTTT. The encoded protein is CASSGGRDNQPQHF.

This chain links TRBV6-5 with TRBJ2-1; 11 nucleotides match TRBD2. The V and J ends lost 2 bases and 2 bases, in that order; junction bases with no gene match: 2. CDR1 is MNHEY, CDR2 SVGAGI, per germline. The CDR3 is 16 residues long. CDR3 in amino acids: CASSYLAGGAYNEQFF. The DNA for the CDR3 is TGTGCCAGCAGTTACCTAGCGGGAGGAGCCTACAATGAGCAGTTCTTC.

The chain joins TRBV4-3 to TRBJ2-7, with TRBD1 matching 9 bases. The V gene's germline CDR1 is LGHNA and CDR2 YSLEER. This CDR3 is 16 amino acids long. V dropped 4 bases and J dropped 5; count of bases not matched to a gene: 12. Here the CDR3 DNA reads TGCGCCAGCAGCCCCCTCCGTGGACAGGGGTTGGACGAGCAGTACTTC. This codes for CASSPLRGQGLDEQYF.

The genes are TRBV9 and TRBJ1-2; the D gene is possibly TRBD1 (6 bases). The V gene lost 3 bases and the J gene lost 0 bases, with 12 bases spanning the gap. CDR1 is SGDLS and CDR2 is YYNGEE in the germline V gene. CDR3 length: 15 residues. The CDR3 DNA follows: TGTGCCAGCAGCGCCTGGGGACAAGCTAACTATGGCTACACCTTC. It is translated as CASSAWGQANYGYTF.

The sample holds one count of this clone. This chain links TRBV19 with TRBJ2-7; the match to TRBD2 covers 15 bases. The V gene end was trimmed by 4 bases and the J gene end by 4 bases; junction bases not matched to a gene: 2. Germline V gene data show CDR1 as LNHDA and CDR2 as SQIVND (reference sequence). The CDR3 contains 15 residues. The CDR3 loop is CASSTGLAGGYEQYF. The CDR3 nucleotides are TGTGCCAGTAGTACTGGACTAGCGGGGGGGTACGAGCAGTACTTC.

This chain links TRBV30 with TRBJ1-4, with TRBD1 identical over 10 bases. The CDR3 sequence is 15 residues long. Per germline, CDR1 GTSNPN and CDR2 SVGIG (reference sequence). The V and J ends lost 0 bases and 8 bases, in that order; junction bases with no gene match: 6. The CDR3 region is CAWSVIRDRGEKLFF. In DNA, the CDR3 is TGTGCCTGGAGTGTAATCCGGGACAGGGGAGAAAAACTGTTTTTT. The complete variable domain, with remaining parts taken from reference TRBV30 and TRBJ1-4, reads SQTIHQWPATLVQPVGSPLSLECTVEGTSNPNLYWYRQAAGRGLQLLFYSVGIGQISSEVPQNLSASRPQDRQFILSSKKLLLSDSGFYLCAWSVIRDRGEKLFFGSGTQLSVL.

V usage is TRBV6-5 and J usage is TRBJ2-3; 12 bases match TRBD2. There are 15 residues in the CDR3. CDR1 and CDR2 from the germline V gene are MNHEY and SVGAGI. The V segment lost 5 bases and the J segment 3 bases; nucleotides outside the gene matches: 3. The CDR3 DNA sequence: TGTGCCAGCAGTCTAGCGGGGGGGGTAACAGATACGCAGTATTTT. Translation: CASSLAGGVTDTQYF.

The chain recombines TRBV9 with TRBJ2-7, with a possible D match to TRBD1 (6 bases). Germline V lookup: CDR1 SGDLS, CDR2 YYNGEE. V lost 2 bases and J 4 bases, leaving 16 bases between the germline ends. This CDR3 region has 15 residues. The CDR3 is CASSVGHLMGYEQYF. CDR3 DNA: TGTGCCAGCAGCGTGGGACACCTAATGGGGTACGAGCAGTACTTC.